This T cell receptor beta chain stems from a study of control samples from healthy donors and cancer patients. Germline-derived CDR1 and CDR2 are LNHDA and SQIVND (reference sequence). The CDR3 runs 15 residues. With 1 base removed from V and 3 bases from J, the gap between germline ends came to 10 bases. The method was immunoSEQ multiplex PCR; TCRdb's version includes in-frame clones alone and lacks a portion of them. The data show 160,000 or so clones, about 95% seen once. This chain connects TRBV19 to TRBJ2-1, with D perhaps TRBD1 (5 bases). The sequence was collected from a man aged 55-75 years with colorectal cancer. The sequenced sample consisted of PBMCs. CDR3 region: CASSIARASYNEQFF. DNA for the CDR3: TGTGCCAGTAGTATAGCCAGGGCTAGCTACAATGAGCAGTTCTTC.